This note documents a single T cell receptor beta chain sequence. Its target is unknown. An end of the junction does not agree with germline; a read error may underlie this. Germline-derived CDR1 and CDR2 are SNHLY and FYNNEI. The CDR3 loop spans 12 amino acids. This entry is derived from a study of T cells in localized non-small cell lung cancer. Study findings and constraints: Of the tissues analyzed, uninvolved adjacent lung showed maximal T cell clonality, greater than tumor. A denser population of T cells in blood accompanied longer overall survival. Appearances in adjacent lung were noted for a median approximately 58 of the top 100 tumor clones. Sequencing was restricted to one tumor region; therefore, heterogeneity remains possible.

The assay was immunoSEQ multiplex PCR, and TCRdb's table has in-frame clones only and misses some. The repertoire holds approximately 72,000 clones, with almost 85% as singletons. This TCR derives from a female donor at least 60 years old with stage I lung adenocarcinoma. The V gene is TRBV2, the J gene TRBJ2-7, with D perhaps TRBD1 (5 bases). Sequences were derived from peripheral blood, sampled before any cancer treatment. CDR3 nucleotide sequence: TGTGCCAGCGGTGAGACAGCCTACGAGCAGTACTTC. Translating it yields CASGETAYEQYF.